This TCR beta chain was captured in a study of T cell responses to AZD1222 COVID-19 vaccine (dated by TCRdb to about 2021). Turning to the overall study: TCR sequencing was performed for 230 to 250 trial participants, of whom about 210 were given two doses of AZD1222 and approximately 25 were given two doses of MenACWY control vaccine. Trial participants were enrolled into age subgroups of 18-55, 56-69 and 70-plus years, which contained 148, 28 and 57 TCR-sequenced participants, respectively.

In the paper's terms, the time point label means: about 28 days (+/-7) after the second vaccine dose. AZD1222 recipients whose second dose came at about 4 weeks and those whose second dose came at about 12 weeks were combined into one group, since spike-specific TCR depth and breadth did not differ between the two schedules. Samples from vaccinated people were obtained from the UK trials COV001 and COV002, which included a single-blind randomized controlled phase 2/3 trial of AZD1222 (ChAdOx1 nCoV-19) in healthy adults. Trial participant PBMC samples were collected at day 0 and day 28 after the second dose for TCRbeta chain sequencing. The CDR3 regions of human TCRbeta chains were analyzed by immunosequencing. The study's own analysis went as follows. TCRs in the repertoires were matched against a reference library of SARS-CoV-2-specific TCRs that had been generated with the MIRA antigen-specificity platform. Breadth meant the fraction of unique TCRs that were SARS-CoV-2-associated, whereas depth meant the fraction of total T cells that were SARS-CoV-2-associated. Using the MIRA data, each spike-specific TCR was assigned both to the spike region to which the TCR was reactive and to a CD4 or CD8 class. Log10-transformed breadth and depth values were compared by one-way ANOVA with Sidak's multiple comparisons tests. TCRdb obtained this table from immuneACCESS and retained in-frame rearrangements with V and J assigned. These tables miss some clones; where compared with another copy, unresolved V genes account for less than half of the shortfall, and the remainder is unexplained. V and J calls and clone size come straight from that table; D and trimming were deduced from the DNA. The sample table shows about 270,000 clones, and almost 95% are seen once. Of the sample, 0.5% to 0.65% is held by the ten largest clones.

Overall study results and their limits: Spike-specific TCR breadth and depth rose significantly after two AZD1222 doses compared with day 0 and with MenACWY recipients. Because no samples from the day 14 peak response were available, repertoires could be characterized only after the peak T cell response. The vaccine-associated CD4 TCRs covered the entire spike protein, and the dominant responses fell in regions 160-218 and 743-854. Epitopes outside the regions mutated in the B.1.351 and B.1.1.7 variants were reportedly recognized by nearly half of the unique spike-specific TCRs. Conclusions about previously exposed vaccinees are limited, since just a handful of AZD1222 recipients were seropositive for SARS-CoV-2 at baseline. Most participants were white British and females outnumbered males, and the authors suggested that clonal diversity may have been underestimated. The 56-69-year group was small, and its depth increase did not reach significance, likely because of low power.

Worth noting for this clone: Its target antigen remains unknown. Base-call qualities are not available, and no considerably larger clone is one nucleotide away.

The sequence was obtained from an adult who received the AZD1222 COVID-19 vaccine. The sample in question was peripheral blood, obtained 28 days after the second AZD1222 dose.

Read as DNA, the sequence is TGTGCCAGCAGACGGACAGGGAACTATGGCTACACCTTC. Its translation is CASRRTGNYGYTF. Recombination connected TRBV12-3 or TRBV12-4 to TRBJ1-2; 8 bases in the middle match TRBD1. The CDR3 covers 13 residues, taking in both the cysteine and the phenylalanine. The read is trimmed to its CDR3 DNA, 39 bases read in frame from base 1. V is trimmed back by 6 bases and J by 2 bases, and the junction contains 2 bases that no gene match accounts for.